This is a list of T cell receptor beta chains from one sample in a study of blood T cell repertoires in COVID-19. Using immunoSEQ multiplex PCR, the repertoire was profiled, and TCRdb retains in-frame clones only, with some absent. The sample records about 190,000 clones, about 90% being singletons. Specimen: peripheral blood. The origin of the receptors is a man aged 50 to 59 with acute or convalescent COVID-19. CDR3s include the opening cysteine and the closing phenylalanine or tryptophan. The order of the fields is V gene, D gene, clone size, J gene, CDR3 DNA, CDR3 protein. D genes are given only for firm matches. Size values are once, few and many counts, or a class for expanded clones, and some rows have none.

TRBV5-1	TRBD2	once	TRBJ2-3	TGCGCCAGCAGCTTAGGGATACAAGGAGGTCTAGCGGCGATAACAGATACGCAGTATTTT	CASSLGIQGGLAAITDTQYF
TRBV4-3	-	once	TRBJ1-3	TGCGCCAGCAGCCCGGATGCAGGGGTCCACTCTGGAAACACCATATATTTT	CASSPDAGVHSGNTIYF
TRBV2	-	-	TRBJ1-5	TGTGCCAGCAGTGAAAATTGGGCGGGAAATCAGCCCCAGCATTTT	CASSENWAGNQPQHF
TRBV6-1	-	few	TRBJ2-1	TGTGCCAGCAGGAGGCGCGCGACGTCCTACAATGAGCAGTTCTTC	CASRRRATSYNEQFF
TRBV3-1/TRBV3-2	-	-	TRBJ1-1	TGTGCCAGCAGCCAATTATTTCGGGGCACTGAAGCTTTCTTT	CASSQLFRGTEAFF
TRBV3-1/TRBV3-2	-	-	TRBJ1-2	TGTGCCAGCAGCCAAACAGGGATCCATGGCTACACCTTC	CASSQTGIHGYTF
TRBV3-1/TRBV3-2	-	-	TRBJ1-3	TGTGCCAGCAGCCAAGTCGGGGGGAGTGGAAACACCATATATTTT	CASSQVGGSGNTIYF
TRBV28	-	-	TRBJ1-6	TGTGCCAGCCGACCGGGACTGGGGCCCAATTCACCCCTCCACTTT	CASRPGLGPNSPLHF
TRBV5-6	-	-	TRBJ2-7	TGTGCCAGCAGCTTCAATTACCGGGGCTACGAGCAGTACTTC	CASSFNYRGYEQYF
TRBV11-3	TRBD1	-	TRBJ1-2	TGTGCCAGCAGCCCGTGCAGGGGGCAAAGGGGTGGCTACACCTTC	CASSPCRGQRGGYTF
TRBV28	-	-	TRBJ2-7	TGTGCCAGCAGTTTACCCCGCAGGGTTTTGGACTTC	CASSLPRRVLDF
TRBV28	-	-	TRBJ2-3	TGTGCCAGCAGCCCCGGGATGGTGTCTACGCAGTATTTT	CASSPGMVSTQYF
TRBV27	TRBD1	-	TRBJ2-1	TGTGCCAGCAGTTTAGGGACAGGGGGACATGAGCAGTTCTTC	CASSLGTGGHEQFF
TRBV7-2	-	-	TRBJ2-1	TGTGCCAGCAGCCGGGACACCTACAATGAGCAGTTCTTC	CASSRDTYNEQFF
TRBV19	TRBD1	-	TRBJ2-2	TGTGCCAGTAGCCACCTCAGGGGGATGAACACCGGGGAGCTGTTTTTT	CASSHLRGMNTGELFF
TRBV9	-	-	TRBJ1-4	TGTGCCAGCAGCGTAGCAGGGACTAATGAAAAACTGTTTTTT	CASSVAGTNEKLFF
TRBV21-1	-	-	TRBJ1-5	TGTGCCAGCAGCAAAGAGAGGACAGGGTACTGGCAGCCCCAGCATTTT	CASSKERTGYWQPQHF
TRBV3-1/TRBV3-2	TRBD2	-	TRBJ2-1	TGTGCCAGCAGGGCCTCCGGGACTAGCGCAAGCGGTGAGCAGTTCTTC	CASRASGTSASGEQFF
TRBV7-3	-	once	TRBJ1-1	TGTGCCAGCAGAATTAATGGGGGGACTGAAGCTTTCTTT	CASRINGGTEAFF
TRBV6-6	-	-	TRBJ2-1	TGTGCCAGCACCAGGTCCAATGAGCAGTTCTTC	CASTRSNEQFF
TRBV12-3/TRBV12-4	-	-	TRBJ2-3	TGTGCCAGCAGTTTAGAACGGTCCGCGCAGTATTTT	CASSLERSAQYF
TRBV29-1	TRBD2	-	TRBJ2-1	TGCACGGGACTAGCGGGAATCAATGAGCAGTTCTTC	CTGLAGINEQFF
TRBV18	-	once	TRBJ2-1	TGTGCCAGCTCAAGGGACCAGACTAGTCACAATGAGCAGTTCTTC	CASSRDQTSHNEQFF